This entry lists 2 T cell receptor beta chains sequenced from one sample in a study of blood T cell repertoires in COVID-19 (dated by TCRdb to 2019 to 2021). To prepare the library, the immunoSEQ multiplex PCR assay was applied. This is the immuneACCESS table as TCRdb keeps it, with only in-frame sequences that have V and J called. A part of the clones is gone; compared with another copy, unresolved V genes explain less than half, and the rest is unexplained. This sample comprises under 200,000 clones, 86% of them detected only once. 5% to 7% of the sample goes to the ten largest clones. The sequenced sample was PBMCs or T cells enriched from blood (not recorded which). Receptors originate from a man between 35 and 55 years old with acute COVID-19.

CDR3 nucleotide sequence: TGTGCCACCAGCAGGCGGGGGAGCGGGAGGGCGACCACCGGGGAGCTGTTTTTT. Translated: CATSRRGSGRATTGELFF. V and J are TRBV15 and TRBJ2-2; TRBD2 agrees at 10 bases. Germline V gene lookup returns CDR1 LNHNV and CDR2 YYDKDF (reference sequence). This CDR3 contains 18 residues. J lost 4 bases, V lost 3 bases, and 11 bases had no gene match.

The chain uses TRBV4-1 and TRBJ1-3; TRBD1 matches 8 bases. Germline V lookup: CDR1 MGHRA, CDR2 YSYEKL. Losses at the gene ends were 5 bases for V and 0 bases for J; bases not matched to a gene: 6. The CDR3 consists of 16 residues. CDR3: CASSVVGTGSGNTIYF. The CDR3 DNA reads as TGCGCCAGCAGCGTAGTGGGGACAGGCTCTGGAAACACCATATATTTT.